This T cell receptor (beta chain) was profiled in a study of T-cell reconstitution after alpha-beta-depleted transplantation in children listed by TCRdb under 2016. A note on the overall study: The study quantitatively tracked T-cell immune reconstitution after TCRalphabeta/CD19-depleted allogeneic hematopoietic cell transplantation in children using TCR repertoire profiling.

Paper-wide results and their limitations: In some patients, the high TCRbeta diversity seen at day 60 was put down to recipient T cells and intrathymic progenitors that had survived conditioning. About two months after transplant, the apparently early recovery of alphabetaT-cell counts reportedly depended on just several hundred clones that had expanded rapidly and came from non-depleted graft cells. The frequencies of hyperexpanded clones fell over the following months, and after one year, T-cell counts and TCRbeta diversity were mostly attributed to newly produced T cells.

The treatment or condition label, read with the paper, signifies: allogeneic hematopoietic cell transplantation with graft depleted of TCRalphabeta T cells and CD19 B cells. Transplant recipients were children who received TCRalphabeta/CD19-depleted allogeneic hematopoietic cell grafts. For this clonotype: The antigen this receptor binds is unknown. There are no base qualities to consult, and no much larger clone falls within one base.

The junction shows trimming of 0 bases on V and 5 bases on J, plus 13 bases between the germline ends. CDR1 and CDR2, looked up from the germline V gene, are LGHNA and YSLEER. The CDR3 measures 15 amino acids from cysteine to phenylalanine. The DNA shown is the 45-base CDR3, in frame from base 1. The library came from PCR. TCRdb names Illumina HiSeq 2500 as the instrument used. TCR library preparation used molecular barcoding, with unique molecular identifiers applied to normalize quantification of the TCRbeta repertoire. TCRdb handled the public reads itself, with Q25 trimming in fastp and clone calling in MiXCR, and kept productive beta chains. For every CDR3 protein sequence, its rows merge into one entry that carries the most common genes and DNA. The sample table lists about 110,000 distinct CDR3 sequences, approximately 6.4% of them with a count of one. The top ten clonotypes cover roughly 20% of the sample.

This sample comprised PBMCs, mostly from graft donor cells, obtained 360 days after TCRalphabeta/CD19-depleted stem cell transplant. The clonotype originates from a male patient aged 2-9 years who had a stem cell transplant for acute lymphoblastic leukemia, so the T cells may come from the graft donor. The rearranged chain carries TRBV4-3 and TRBJ2-5, with an unclear D gene assignment. In nucleotide form, the sequence is TGCGCCAGCAGCCAAGATCTGGCGGTGGGGGAGACCCAGTACTTC. Translated, it reads CASSQDLAVGETQYF.